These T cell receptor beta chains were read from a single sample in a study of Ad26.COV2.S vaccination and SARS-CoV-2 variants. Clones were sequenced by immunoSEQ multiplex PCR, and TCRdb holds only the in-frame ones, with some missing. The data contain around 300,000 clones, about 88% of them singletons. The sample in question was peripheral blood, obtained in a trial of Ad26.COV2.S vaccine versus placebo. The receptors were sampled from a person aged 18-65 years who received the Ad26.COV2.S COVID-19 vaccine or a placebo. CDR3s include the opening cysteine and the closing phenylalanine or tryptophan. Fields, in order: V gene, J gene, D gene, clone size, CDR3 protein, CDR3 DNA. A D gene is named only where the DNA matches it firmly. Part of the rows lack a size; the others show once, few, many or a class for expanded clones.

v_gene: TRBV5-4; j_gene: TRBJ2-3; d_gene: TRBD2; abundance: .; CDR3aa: CASSLATQRGADTQYF; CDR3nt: TGTGCCAGCAGCTTGGCCACACAGCGGGGGGCCGATACGCAGTATTTT
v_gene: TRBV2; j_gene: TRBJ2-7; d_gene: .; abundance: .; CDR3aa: CASSPTGYSYEQYF; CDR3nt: TGTGCCAGCAGTCCTACAGGGTACTCCTACGAGCAGTACTTC
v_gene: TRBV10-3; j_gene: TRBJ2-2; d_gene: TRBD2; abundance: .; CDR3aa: CAITGTSGGDGELFF; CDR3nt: TGTGCCATCACCGGGACTAGCGGGGGGGACGGGGAGCTGTTTTTT
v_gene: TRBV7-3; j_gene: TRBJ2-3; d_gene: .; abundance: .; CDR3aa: CASSRGTTDTQYF; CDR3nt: TGTGCCAGCAGCCGAGGAACCACAGATACGCAGTATTTT
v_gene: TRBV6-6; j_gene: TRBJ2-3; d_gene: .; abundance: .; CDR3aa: CASIHPGATDTQYF; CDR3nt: TGTGCCAGCATTCACCCGGGAGCCACAGATACGCAGTATTTT
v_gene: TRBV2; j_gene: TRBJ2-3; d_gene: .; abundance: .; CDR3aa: CAGTAEADTQYF; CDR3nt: TGTGCCGGAACAGCCGAGGCAGATACGCAGTATTTT
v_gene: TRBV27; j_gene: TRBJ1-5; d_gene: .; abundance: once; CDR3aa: CASSNRRTSGEPQHF; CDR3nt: TGTGCCAGCAGTAACCGTCGGACATCAGGGGAGCCCCAGCATTTT
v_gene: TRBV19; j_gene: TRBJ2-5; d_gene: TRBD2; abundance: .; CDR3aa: CASSSGGSAQETQYF; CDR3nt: TGTGCCAGTAGTTCGGGGGGTTCGGCCCAAGAGACCCAGTACTTC
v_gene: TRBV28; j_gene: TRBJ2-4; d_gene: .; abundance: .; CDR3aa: CASSTSGQGFHIQYF; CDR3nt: .
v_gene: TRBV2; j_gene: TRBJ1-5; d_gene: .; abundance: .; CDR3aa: CASSLTNQPQHF; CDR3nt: TGTGCCAGCAGTCTCACGAATCAGCCCCAGCATTTT
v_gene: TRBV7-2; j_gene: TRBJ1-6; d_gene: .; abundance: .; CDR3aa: CASSPVSSYNSPLHF; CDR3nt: TGTGCCAGCAGCCCGGTGAGCTCCTATAATTCACCCCTCCACTTT
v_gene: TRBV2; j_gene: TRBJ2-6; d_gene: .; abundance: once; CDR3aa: CARQGSMSGANVLTF; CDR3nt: TGTGCCAGGCAGGGGAGTATGTCTGGGGCCAACGTCCTGACTTTC
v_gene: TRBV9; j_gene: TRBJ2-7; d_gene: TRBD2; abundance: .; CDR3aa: CASSVAGGRREQYF; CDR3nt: TGTGCCAGCAGCGTAGCCGGCGGGAGGAGGGAGCAGTACTTC
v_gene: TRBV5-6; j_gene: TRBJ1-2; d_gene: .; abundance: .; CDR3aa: CASSHGSGPVKYGYTF; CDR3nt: TGTGCCAGCAGCCATGGGAGCGGGCCGGTGAAGTATGGCTACACCTTC
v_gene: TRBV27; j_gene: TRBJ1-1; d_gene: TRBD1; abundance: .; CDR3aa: CASSSGQGINTEAFF; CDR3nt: TGTGCCAGCAGTTCTGGACAGGGGATTAACACTGAAGCTTTCTTT
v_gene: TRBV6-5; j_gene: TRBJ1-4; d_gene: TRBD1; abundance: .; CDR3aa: CASRSTGFNEKLFF; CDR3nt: TGTGCCAGCAGGTCGACAGGGTTCAATGAAAAACTGTTTTTT